The rows below give T cell receptor beta chains drawn from one sample of a study of T cells after yellow fever vaccination. One entry per CDR3 protein results from TCRdb running MiXCR on the 5' RACE reads. The table has hundreds of thousands of distinct CDR3 sequences, around a fifth seen once. The specimen was PBMCs, collected about 20 days after the first yellow fever vaccination. The source is a man aged 18 to 30 who received the YFV17D yellow fever vaccine. The CDR3 runs from the conserved cysteine through the conserved F or W. The order of the fields is D gene, V gene, clone size, J gene, CDR3 DNA, CDR3 protein. D genes are given only for firm matches. Size is omitted from some rows. Given values are once, few, many or a class for expanded clones.

.	TRBV7-9	few	TRBJ2-1	TGTGCCAGCAGCTTATTAGGACACCTCAATGAGCAGTTCTTC	CASSLLGHLNEQFF
TRBD1	TRBV27	few	TRBJ1-2	TGTGCCACCGTGGGGAATCGGGGACAGGGGTTCTATGGCTACACCTTC	CATVGNRGQGFYGYTF
.	TRBV11-3	.	TRBJ2-2	TGTGCCAGCAGCTTACATCAATTCGGGGAGCTGTTTTTT	CASSLHQFGELFF
TRBD1	TRBV12-3/TRBV12-4	few	TRBJ1-2	TGTGCCAGCAGCTCACAGGGGATCTATGGCTACACCTTC	CASSSQGIYGYTF
.	TRBV6-2/TRBV6-3	few	TRBJ2-5	TGTGCCAGCAGTTACTCTGTGGCGGGGGGACAGGGCTCGGGACAAGAGACCCAGTACTTC	CASSYSVAGGQGSGQETQYF
.	TRBV4-1	few	TRBJ2-7	TGCGCCAGCAGCCAAGGTGCTGCCTCAGAATCCGAGCAGTACTTC	CASSQGAASESEQYF
.	TRBV29-1	.	TRBJ2-5	TGCAGCGTTGAAGGACTGTACGCCCAAGAGACCCAGTACTTC	CSVEGLYAQETQYF
TRBD2	TRBV7-4	few	TRBJ2-1	TGTGCCAGCAGTACGGGGGGGTTCCTCTACAATGAGCAGTTCTTC	CASSTGGFLYNEQFF
.	TRBV6-6	.	TRBJ1-2	TGTGCCAGCAGTTACTTGAACTATGGCTACACCTTC	CASSYLNYGYTF
TRBD1	TRBV6-1	few	TRBJ1-6	TGTGCCAGCGGCGAGACAGGGTATAATTCACCCCTCCACTTT	CASGETGYNSPLHF
.	TRBV4-3	few	TRBJ2-3	TGCGCCAGCAGCCAAGAGTGGTGGCCAGATACGCAGTATTTT	CASSQEWWPDTQYF
TRBD1	TRBV5-1	.	TRBJ2-7	TGCGCCAGCAGCTCCGCCGGGACAGGGTACCCACTCAGCTACGAGCAGTACTTC	CASSSAGTGYPLSYEQYF
TRBD1	TRBV20-1	.	TRBJ2-3	TGCAGTGCTCTCCCGGGACAGGGACGCACAGATACGCAGTATTTT	CSALPGQGRTDTQYF
.	TRBV7-8	.	TRBJ2-3	TGTGCCAGCAGCGCCCTAAGGGGAGATACGCAGTATTTT	CASSALRGDTQYF
.	TRBV7-2	.	TRBJ1-2	TGTGCCAGCAGCTCGAGGTGGGGGCAGGACTATGGCTACACCTTC	CASSSRWGQDYGYTF
.	TRBV4-3	.	TRBJ2-2	TGCGCCAGCAGCCAAGTCCCAGACACCGGGGAGCTGTTTTTT	CASSQVPDTGELFF
.	TRBV5-5	.	TRBJ2-3	TGTGCCAGCCCGATCCCGAGCACAGATACGCAGTATTTT	CASPIPSTDTQYF
.	TRBV2	few	TRBJ2-1	TGTGCCAGCAGAGAACTGGCAACCCTATACAATGAGCAGTTCTTC	CASRELATLYNEQFF
TRBD1	TRBV30	few	TRBJ1-2	TGTGCCTGGGGGACAGGACCCTTCGGTGGCTACACCTTC	CAWGTGPFGGYTF
TRBD2	TRBV9	few	TRBJ2-3	TGTGCCAGCAGCTCAGGGACTAGCGGGGGGGTCACAGATACGCAGTATTTT	CASSSGTSGGVTDTQYF
.	TRBV7-2	few	TRBJ2-5	TGTGCCAGCAGCCCCAGACGGACCCAAGAGACCCAGTACTTC	CASSPRRTQETQYF
.	TRBV28	.	TRBJ2-3	TGTGCCAGCAGTTTATTAGGGACCGGGAGAGATACGCAGTATTTT	CASSLLGTGRDTQYF
TRBD1	TRBV12-3/TRBV12-4	few	TRBJ2-2	TGTGCCAGCAGCAGGACAGGACAGAACACCGGGGAGCTGTTTTTT	CASSRTGQNTGELFF
.	TRBV7-2	few	TRBJ1-5	TGTGCCAGCAGCCCTCAGGCTGATCAGCCCCAGCATTTT	CASSPQADQPQHF
TRBD1	TRBV5-3	.	TRBJ2-1	TGTGCCAGAAGCGCCTGGACAGGGCGAGAGAACAATGAGCAGTTCTTC	CARSAWTGRENNEQFF
TRBD1	TRBV5-1	.	TRBJ1-4	TGCGCCAGCAGAACAGGGGGCCGCTCTTACGAAGAAAAACTGTTTTTT	CASRTGGRSYEEKLFF
.	TRBV4-3	few	TRBJ2-5	TGCGCCAGCAGCCAAGATTTCAGGACCCAGTACTTC	CASSQDFRTQYF
.	TRBV7-2	many	TRBJ2-2	TGTGCCAGCAGCTTTTTGTTCCCAGGTTCGGCCGGGGAGCTGTTTTTT	CASSFLFPGSAGELFF
.	TRBV7-2	few	TRBJ2-4	TGTGCCAGCAGCCCCGACATAGGAGGGGAAAACATTCAGTACTTC	CASSPDIGGENIQYF
.	TRBV4-3	few	TRBJ1-6	TGCGCCAGCAGCCAAGTCCGTTCCCAAGGGTCCTATAATTCACCCCTCCACTTT	CASSQVRSQGSYNSPLHF
.	TRBV18	.	TRBJ2-6	TGTGCCAGCTCACCACAAAACAGCGTAAGCTCTGGGGCCAACGTCCTGACTTTC	CASSPQNSVSSGANVLTF
.	TRBV7-9	few	TRBJ1-2	TGTGCCAGCAGCGCCCCCGGGTCAAACTATGGCTACACCTTC	CASSAPGSNYGYTF
.	TRBV4-3	few	TRBJ2-3	TGCGCCAGCAGCCAAGATGTCGGGTTGGCAGATACGCAGTATTTT	CASSQDVGLADTQYF
TRBD1	TRBV10-2	few	TRBJ2-1	TGCGCCAGCAGAGACAGGGCTTATTCCTACAATGAGCAGTTCTTC	CASRDRAYSYNEQFF
.	TRBV5-1	few	TRBJ1-1	TGCGCCAGCAGCTTGGACGGCCAGCCTACCACTGAAGCTTTCTTT	CASSLDGQPTTEAFF
.	TRBV20-1	few	TRBJ2-7	TGCAGTGCTCTCATGGGGGGGGCGGGCTCCTACGAGCAGTACTTC	CSALMGGAGSYEQYF
.	TRBV7-9	.	TRBJ2-3	TGTGCCAGCAGCTTCGAGGAGACAGATACGCAGTATTTT	CASSFEETDTQYF
.	TRBV7-2	.	TRBJ1-5	TGTGCCAGCAGCTTCCAGCCCAATCAGCCCCAGCATTTT	CASSFQPNQPQHF
.	TRBV4-1	once	TRBJ2-1	TGCGCCAGCGGCTATGGCAGTTATGAGCAGTTCTTC	CASGYGSYEQFF
.	TRBV7-2	.	TRBJ2-7	TGTGCCAGCAGGGAGAATTTGGGCCGTTACGAGCAGTACTTC	CASRENLGRYEQYF
.	TRBV4-3	.	TRBJ1-2	TGCGCCAGCAGCCAAGATGGTCCAGGGGAAGAGCGTAACTATGGCTACACCTTC	CASSQDGPGEERNYGYTF
TRBD2	TRBV7-3	few	TRBJ2-1	TGTGCCAGCAGCCAACTAGCGGGGGGGCACGAGCAGTTCTTC	CASSQLAGGHEQFF
TRBD2	TRBV29-1	.	TRBJ2-3	TGCAGCGTTGATCAACGGACGGCTATACTAGCGGGGAGCACAGATACGCAGTATTTT	CSVDQRTAILAGSTDTQYF
.	TRBV6-5	many	TRBJ2-2	TGTGCCAGCAGTTACTCCGGGACCGGGGAGCTGTTTTTT	CASSYSGTGELFF
TRBD2	TRBV7-6	many	TRBJ2-3	TGTGCCAGCAGCGGCCTAGCGGGGGGCACAGATACGCAGTATTTT	CASSGLAGGTDTQYF
.	TRBV9	.	TRBJ2-7	TGTGCCAGCAGCGCCCCGGGGCATTCCTACGAGCAGTACTTC	CASSAPGHSYEQYF
.	TRBV5-1	few	TRBJ1-1	TGCGCCAGCAGCCTCGGCCTTCGCCCCACTGAAGCTTTCTTT	CASSLGLRPTEAFF
.	TRBV9	.	TRBJ2-1	TGTGCCAGCAGCACAACATACAATGAGCAGTTCTTC	CASSTTYNEQFF